The T cell receptor (beta chain) under discussion was sequenced for a study of yellow fever vaccine responses in identical twins. On this clonotype itself: Its antigen remains unidentified.

Study-wide points: Reports say the vaccine T cell response in twins looked partly convergent and partly personalized.

A single record per CDR3 protein comes from TCRdb applying MiXCR to the RT-PCR reads. The sample shows about 6,000 distinct CDR3 sequences, 50% to 80% of them seen only once. Germline CDR1 reads KGHSH; CDR2 reads LQKENI. The CDR3 length is 16 residues. Trimming at V came to 4 bases and at J to 6 bases, leaving 12 bases not matched to a gene. The material was T cells from blood (PBMCs), unsorted or a sorted subset (not recorded which), obtained before or after yellow fever vaccination (not recorded which). The sequence derives from a young woman who received the yellow fever vaccine. The V gene is TRBV18, the J gene TRBJ2-7, with 10 bases identical to TRBD1. CDR3 sequence (DNA): TGTGCCAGCTCACGCAACCTTGGGACAGGGGCCTCCGAGCAGTACTTC. Translated: CASSRNLGTGASEQYF. The whole variable domain, filled in from reference TRBV18 and TRBJ2-7, reads NAGVMQNPRHLVRRRGQEARLRCSPMKGHSHVYWYRQLPEEGLKFMVYLQKENIIDESGMPKERFSAEFPKEGPSILRIQQVVRGDSAAYFCASSRNLGTGASEQYFGPGTRLTVT.